The source of this T cell receptor beta chain is a study of technical replicates of blood from several donors. Clones were sequenced by immunoSEQ multiplex PCR, and TCRdb holds only the in-frame ones, with some missing. The data hold over 65,000 clones, with around 97% observed a single time. Sequenced material: T cells isolated from PBMCs. The sequence was collected from a human donor in good health.

This CDR3 is CASSLALQGTGELFF. CDR3 bases: TGCGCCAGCAGCTTGGCCCTACAGGGGACCGGGGAGCTGTTTTTT. The chain recombines TRBV5-1 with TRBJ2-2; 7 nucleotides agree with TRBD1. Germline CDR1 SGHRS, CDR2 YFSETQ. The CDR3 spans 15 residues. Germline trimming cut 0 bases from V and 5 bases from J; bases unmatched to any gene: 4.